Following are 22 T cell receptor beta chains from one sample sequenced in a study of blood T cell repertoires in COVID-19. The assay was immunoSEQ multiplex PCR, and TCRdb's table has in-frame clones only and misses some. The sample records roughly 270,000 clones, less than 85% being singletons. The material sequenced was PBMCs or T cells enriched from blood (not recorded which). Receptors originate from a woman aged 50 to 60 who had recovered from COVID-19.

The V gene is TRBV18, the J gene TRBJ1-1, with D maybe TRBD1 (5 bases). The germline V and J ends were trimmed by 6 bases and 0 bases, with 11 bases remaining between them. CDR3 size: 14 residues. The germline CDR1 and CDR2 sequences are KGHSH and LQKENI. CDR3 bases: TGTGCCAGCTCCTACCAGGGCCTGAACACTGAAGCTTTCTTT. Protein: CASSYQGLNTEAFF.

This chain links TRBV9 with TRBJ1-1; D gene unclear. The germline CDR1 and CDR2 sequences are SGDLS and YYNGEE. This CDR3 comprises 15 residues. V gave up 5 bases and J gave up 0 bases, with 14 bases separating them. The CDR3 protein is CASRPGLDLNTEAFF. The CDR3 DNA is TGTGCCAGCAGGCCAGGTTTGGATTTGAACACTGAAGCTTTCTTT.

This clone occurred once. The chain employs TRBV29-1 and TRBJ2-2; TRBD1 matches at 9 bases. The CDR3 runs 15 residues. V was clipped by 3 bases and J by 5 bases; unmatched bases: 7. Germline CDR1 SQVTM, CDR2 ANQGSEA. The DNA for the CDR3 is TGCAGCGTTGACGCCGGGACAGGGCAAACCGGGGAGCTGTTTTTT. Residues: CSVDAGTGQTGELFF.

This chain links TRBV28 with TRBJ1-1, with 8 bases lining up with TRBD1. Germline lookup yields CDR1 MDHEN and CDR2 SYDVKM. The CDR3 spans 12 residues. V lost 10 bases to trimming and J lost 5 bases; unmatched junction nucleotides: 6. The CDR3 sequence: CATTRGRTEAFF. The CDR3 nucleotides read TGTGCCACGACCAGGGGGCGGACTGAAGCTTTCTTT.

The chain is built from TRBV11-3 and TRBJ1-1, with 8 bases identical to TRBD1. The V segment lost 6 bases and the J segment 1 base; nucleotides outside the gene matches: 1. Germline assignment: CDR1 SGHNT and CDR2 YENEEA. The CDR3 is 13 residues long. CDR3 DNA: TGTGCCAGCAGAGGACAGGGGAACACTGAAGCTTTCTTT. Encoded protein: CASRGQGNTEAFF. Full variable domain (rest looked up from reference TRBV11-3 and TRBJ1-1): EAGVVQSPRYKIIEKKQPVAFWCNPISGHNTLYWYLQNLGQGPELLIRYENEEAVDDSQLPKDRFSAERLKGVDSTLKIQPAELGDSAVYLCASRGQGNTEAFFGQGTRLTVV.

This clone was counted ten times or more. J is TRBJ1-2 and V is TRBV6-1; D possibly corresponds to TRBD1 (5 bases). Germline CDR1 and CDR2: MNHNS and SASEGT. Trimming pared 2 bases from V and 3 bases from J, leaving 10 bases between. This CDR3 spans 14 amino acids. CDR3: CASSEQGYHYGYTF. CDR3 sequence (DNA): TGTGCCAGCAGTGAACAGGGTTACCACTATGGCTACACCTTC.

This rearrangement joins TRBV4-3 to TRBJ2-1; 7 bases map to TRBD1. CDR1 is LGHNA and CDR2 is YSLEER in the germline V gene. V was clipped by 3 bases and J by 8 bases; unmatched bases: 4. The length of the CDR3 is 13 residues. The DNA for the CDR3 is TGCGCCAGCAGCCAGAGAGGGGGCCATGAGCAGTTCTTC. Residues: CASSQRGGHEQFF.

The V and J genes are TRBV19 and TRBJ1-1; 9 bases map to TRBD1. This CDR3 is built from 13 residues. Germline V gene lookup returns CDR1 LNHDA and CDR2 SQIVND (reference sequence). V gave up 7 bases and J gave up 3 bases; unmatched junction bases: 3. Written as DNA, the CDR3 is TGTGCCAGTACCTGGACAGGGGACACTGAAGCTTTCTTT. Protein: CASTWTGDTEAFF.

The V and J genes are TRBV4-3 and TRBJ1-1; D gene unclear. CDR3 length: 14 amino acids. V gave up 4 bases and J gave up 2 bases, with 11 bases separating them. Germline lookup yields CDR1 LGHNA and CDR2 YSLEER. CDR3 DNA: TGCGCCAGCAGCCCCGCAGACTTCAACACTGAAGCTTTCTTT. Its translation is CASSPADFNTEAFF.

The chain couples TRBV7-2 to TRBJ1-5; a possible D gene is TRBD1 (5 bases). The germline gives CDR1 SGHTA, CDR2 FQGNSA. V lost 3 bases to trimming and J lost 0 bases, with 9 bases between them. This CDR3 is 15 amino acids long. DNA for the CDR3: TGTGCCAGCAGCTTGTCAGGGAATAGCAATCAGCCCCAGCATTTT. Residues: CASSLSGNSNQPQHF.

The genes are TRBV7-2 and TRBJ2-1; D possibly corresponds to TRBD2 (6 bases). The CDR3 length is 14 residues. Trimming removed 2 bases at V and 8 bases at J, with 13 bases between. Germline V gene data show CDR1 as SGHTA and CDR2 as FQGNSA. CDR3 protein: CASSLFLGGYEQFF. The DNA of the CDR3 is TGTGCCAGCAGCTTATTTTTGGGGGGTTATGAGCAGTTCTTC.

The chain combines TRBV6-5 with TRBJ1-2; 7 positions match TRBD1. The V segment lost 3 bases and the J segment 7 bases; nucleotides outside the gene matches: 8. The CDR3 length is 14 residues. The V gene's germline CDR1 is MNHEY and CDR2 SVGAGI. CDR3 bases: TGTGCCAGCAGTTATGCTCAGGGGGTTTTTGGCTACACCTTC. It is translated as CASSYAQGVFGYTF.

The chain recombines TRBV18 with TRBJ2-1, with 8 positions matching TRBD2. Trimming cost V 3 bases and J 0 bases; bases outside gene matches: 4. The CDR3 extends over 16 amino acids. Germline CDR1 is KGHSH and CDR2 is LQKENI. The CDR3 sequence is CASSPPGGLSYNEQFF. DNA of the CDR3: TGTGCCAGCTCACCTCCGGGGGGGCTCTCCTACAATGAGCAGTTCTTC.

This clone appeared a single time. The chain links TRBV5-4 to TRBJ1-6; 10 bases map to TRBD1. V lost 0 bases, J lost 10 bases, and 7 bases stayed unmatched. The CDR3 is 16 residues long. Germline CDR1 reads SGHNT; CDR2 reads YYREEE (reference sequence). CDR3 sequence: CASSLDVGTGESPLHF. The CDR3 nucleotides read TGTGCCAGCAGCTTGGATGTGGGGACAGGGGAGTCACCCCTCCACTTT.

This clone appeared a single time. The chain recombines TRBV7-3 with TRBJ2-3, with D perhaps matching TRBD2 (5 bases). This CDR3 region has 15 residues. CDR1 is SGHTA and CDR2 is FQGTGA in the germline V gene. The V end lost 5 bases, the J end lost 3 bases, and 15 bases lay between the germline ends. Written as DNA, the CDR3 is TGTGCCAGCAGCCATGGACTGGCAGGAACAGATACGCAGTATTTT. Protein sequence: CASSHGLAGTDTQYF.

V is TRBV9 and J is TRBJ1-1; tentative D call: TRBD1 (5 bases). CDR3 length: 15 amino acids. Per germline, CDR1 SGDLS and CDR2 YYNGEE. The V end lost 2 bases, the J end lost 2 bases, and 13 bases lay between the germline ends. In nucleotides, the CDR3 is TGTGCCAGCAGCGTGAGCCCCGACAGTAACACTGAAGCTTTCTTT. It specifies CASSVSPDSNTEAFF.

This chain connects TRBV21-1 to TRBJ1-5. TRBV21-1 counts as a pseudogene. There are 16 residues in the CDR3. The CDR3 bases are TGTGCCAGCAGGGAGAATAGAGGGCGCGACAATCAGCCCCAGCATTTT. Its translation: CASRENRGRDNQPQHF.

The chain employs TRBV18 and TRBJ2-3; 9 bases map to TRBD1. V shed 3 bases and J 3 bases; nucleotides not matched to a gene: 4. This CDR3 has 15 amino acids. Germline V gives CDR1 KGHSH, CDR2 LQKENI. The CDR3 DNA follows: TGTGCCAGCTCACCCGGGACAGGGAGGACAGATACGCAGTATTTT. It is translated as CASSPGTGRTDTQYF.

The chain combines TRBV19 with TRBJ2-1; 7 nucleotides align to TRBD2. The CDR3 loop spans 18 amino acids. The trim removed 2 bases at V and 5 bases at J, leaving 15 bases unmatched. Germline V gene data show CDR1 as LNHDA and CDR2 as SQIVND (reference sequence). CDR3 in amino acids: CASSIYPLGAGVNNEQFF. CDR3 DNA: TGTGCCAGTAGTATATATCCCCTTGGTGCGGGAGTGAACAATGAGCAGTTCTTC.

V gene TRBV19 combines with J gene TRBJ1-1; D may be TRBD1 (5 bases). V was pared by 7 bases and J by 7 bases, with 10 bases between. Germline V gives CDR1 LNHDA, CDR2 SQIVND (reference sequence). The CDR3 covers 11 residues. The CDR3 coding sequence is TGTGCCAGTACAGGGTTGGGTGAAGCTTTCTTT. It yields the protein CASTGLGEAFF.

This chain uses TRBV18 with TRBJ1-1; TRBD1 agrees at 7 bases. J lost 0 bases, V lost 0 bases, and 1 base had no gene match. CDR3 length: 15 amino acids. Germline CDR1 and CDR2: KGHSH and LQKENI. The DNA for the CDR3 is TGTGCCAGCTCACCACCGACAGGGATGAACACTGAAGCTTTCTTT. Translated: CASSPPTGMNTEAFF.

This clone has only one observation. V is TRBV19 and J is TRBJ2-1; 10 nucleotides line up with TRBD2. Germline V lookup: CDR1 LNHDA, CDR2 SQIVND (reference sequence). V shed 5 bases and J 7 bases; nucleotides not matched to a gene: 8. The CDR3 is 15 residues long. The CDR3 region has the DNA TGTGCCAGTAGTCCATCTAGCGGGAGCAGGAATGAGCAGTTCTTC. Protein: CASSPSSGSRNEQFF.